Presented here are 29 T cell receptor beta chains from one specimen sequenced in a study of shared clonotypes between healthy human individuals. Clones were read by immunoSEQ multiplex PCR, and TCRdb kept only the in-frame ones, dropping some. The top ten clones hold 0.11% of a sample with roughly 590,000 clones, nearly 97% of them seen once. Naive CD8 isolation took CD45RO-negative cells positively selected for CCR7 and excluded terminally differentiated effector memory CD45RA+ cells. The source material was naive CD8+ T cells sorted from blood. The source is a woman in her twenties or thirties in good health.

The chain carries TRBV19 and TRBJ1-1; the D is unclear. Trimming stripped 3 bases from V and 0 bases from J, with 8 bases between. The germline V gene encodes CDR1 LNHDA and CDR2 SQIVND (reference sequence). CDR3 length: 14 residues. The CDR3 sequence is CASSIPRVNTEAFF. The CDR3 bases are TGTGCCAGTAGTATTCCACGCGTGAACACTGAAGCTTTCTTT.

The gene calls are TRBV27 and TRBJ2-7, with 8 positions matching TRBD2. The CDR3 runs 15 residues. Trimming at V came to 5 bases and at J to 7 bases, leaving 13 bases not matched to a gene. CDR1 is MNHEY and CDR2 is SMNVEV in the germline V gene (reference sequence). The CDR3 reads CASSPRGGGTREQYF. The DNA of the CDR3 is TGTGCCAGCAGTCCTCGGGGTGGGGGGACTAGAGAGCAGTACTTC.

The CDR3 region is CASSDREDQLGNEQFF. The CDR3, as DNA: TGTGCCAGCAGCGACCGGGAGGATCAACTTGGGAATGAGCAGTTCTTC. The rearrangement links TRBV2 to TRBJ2-1, with 7 bases fitting TRBD2. The CDR3 has 16 amino acids. Germline lookup yields CDR1 SNHLY and CDR2 FYNNEI. The J segment lost 7 bases and the V segment lost 6 bases, leaving 15 bases of the junction unmatched. The whole variable domain, remainder taken from reference TRBV2 and TRBJ2-1, is EPEVTQTPSHQVTQMGQEVILRCVPISNHLYFYWYRQILGQKVEFLVSFYNNEISEKSEIFDDQFSVERPDGSNFTLKIRSTKLEDSAMYFCASSDREDQLGNEQFFGPGTRLTVL.

Comment on this clone: The same CDR3 arises from other DNA sequences in this sample as well. The chain couples TRBV6-5 to TRBJ2-7; TRBD1 matches at 9 bases. This CDR3 is built from 13 residues. CDR1 is MNHEY and CDR2 is SVGAGI in the germline V gene. Trimming removed 3 bases from V and 7 bases from J; junction bases left unmatched: 4. The CDR3: CASSYGTGNEQYF. The CDR3 DNA follows: TGTGCCAGCAGTTATGGGACAGGGAATGAGCAGTACTTC.

CDR3 nucleotide sequence: TGTGCCAGCAGTTTAGTGGGACTAGCGGGAGCCTACGAGCAGTACTTC. Translation gives CASSLVGLAGAYEQYF. V is TRBV27 and J is TRBJ2-7; 14 bases align to TRBD2. Germline values: CDR1 MNHEY, CDR2 SMNVEV (reference sequence). The V and J ends lost 2 bases and 2 bases, in that order; junction bases with no gene match: 2. CDR3 length: 16 amino acids.

The rearrangement joins TRBV5-4 to TRBJ2-5, with 11 bases lining up with TRBD2. Germline lookup yields CDR1 SGHNT and CDR2 YYREEE (reference sequence). The CDR3 extends over 15 amino acids. V lost 4 bases and J lost 3; bases outside the gene matches: 5. CDR3: CASSTGTSGKETQYF. The CDR3 nucleotides read TGTGCCAGCAGCACCGGGACTAGCGGAAAAGAGACCCAGTACTTC.

The chain uses TRBV6-5 and TRBJ1-2, with a tentative D call TRBD1 (5 bases). The germline V and J ends were trimmed by 0 bases and 4 bases, with 12 bases remaining between them. This CDR3 is 15 amino acids long. Germline-derived CDR1 and CDR2 are MNHEY and SVGAGI. The DNA for the CDR3 is TGTGCCAGCAGTTACTCGGAGGGGCCGCTCTATGGCTACACCTTC. Its translation: CASSYSEGPLYGYTF.

A single count supports this clone. The rearrangement uses TRBV10-1 and TRBJ1-5; unclear D gene. The CDR3 is made up of 14 amino acids. Germline V gene lookup returns CDR1 WNHNN and CDR2 SYGVQD (reference sequence). The V gene lost 0 bases and the J gene lost 5 bases, with 8 bases spanning the gap. The chain's CDR3 is CASSESRIDQPQHF. The DNA for the CDR3 is TGCGCCAGCAGTGAGTCGAGAATCGATCAGCCCCAGCATTTT.

On this clone: One junction end disagrees with the germline gene, perhaps due to a read error. This chain links TRBV27 with TRBJ1-5; unclear D gene. CDR3 length: 14 amino acids. The germline V gene has CDR1 MNHEY and CDR2 SMNVEV (reference sequence). CDR3 in amino acids: CVSSLHGDYQPQHF. The CDR3 DNA reads as TGTGTCAGCAGTTTGCATGGGGATTATCAGCCCCAGCATTTT.

The chain combines TRBV7-8 with TRBJ2-7; 7 bases are a match to TRBD1. Losses at the gene ends were 6 bases for V and 3 bases for J; bases not matched to a gene: 8. The CDR3 covers 14 residues. CDR1 SGHVS and CDR2 FQNEAQ come from the germline V gene. CDR3 loop: CASRKQGPNYEQYF. The CDR3 DNA reads TGTGCCAGCAGAAAACAGGGGCCTAACTACGAGCAGTACTTC.

The J gene is TRBJ2-7, the V gene TRBV6-6, with D unresolved. Trimming left V 2 bases short and J 3 bases short, with 8 bases between. The CDR3 is 13 residues long. The germline CDR1 and CDR2 sequences are MNHNY and SVGAGI (reference sequence). The CDR3 sequence: CASSYSFNYEQYF. The CDR3 DNA follows: TGTGCCAGCAGTTACAGCTTCAACTACGAGCAGTACTTC.

The chain carries TRBV5-4 and TRBJ2-7; the match to TRBD2 covers 10 bases. This CDR3 is built from 15 residues. Germline loops: CDR1 SGHNT, CDR2 YYREEE (reference sequence). V dropped 3 bases and J dropped 4; count of bases not matched to a gene: 7. The CDR3 protein is CASSWGAGGPYEQYF. In DNA form, the CDR3 reads TGTGCCAGCAGCTGGGGAGCGGGAGGGCCGTACGAGCAGTACTTC.

The V gene is TRBV19, the J gene TRBJ1-1, with D unclear. The V gene lost 8 bases and the J gene lost 1 base, with 20 bases spanning the gap. Germline CDR1 is LNHDA and CDR2 is SQIVND (reference sequence). The CDR3 is 16 residues long. CDR3 sequence: CASRNIVLGPNTEAFF. CDR3 coding DNA: TGTGCCAGTCGAAACATAGTACTCGGACCGAACACTGAAGCTTTCTTT.

This sequence joins TRBV6-5 and TRBJ1-5; weak D call: TRBD1 (5 bases). Germline V gives CDR1 MNHEY, CDR2 SVGAGI. The CDR3 runs 13 residues. The CDR3 reads CARGGGKKQPQHF. CDR3 DNA: TGTGCTCGCGGGGGGGGGAAGAAGCAGCCCCAGCATTTT.

V gene TRBV27 combines with J gene TRBJ2-1; 8 bases fit TRBD1. Germline lookup yields CDR1 MNHEY and CDR2 SMNVEV (reference sequence). CDR3 length: 12 residues. The CDR3 DNA reads TGTACGACGGGACAGGTATACAATGAGCAGTTCTTC. This sequence encodes CTTGQVYNEQFF.

This chain joins TRBV13 and TRBJ2-1; D is perhaps TRBD2 (5 bases). Trimming removed 7 bases at V and 3 bases at J, with 10 bases between. This CDR3 is built from 13 residues. The germline V gene encodes CDR1 PRHDT and CDR2 FYEKMQ (reference sequence). CDR3 protein: CASNPRGYNEQFF. The CDR3 DNA reads as TGTGCCAGCAACCCACGGGGCTACAATGAGCAGTTCTTC. The whole variable domain, filled in from reference TRBV13 and TRBJ2-1, reads AAGVIQSPRHLIKEKRETATLKCYPIPRHDTVYWYQQGPGQDPQFLISFYEKMQSDKGSIPDRFSAQQFSDYHSELNMSSLELGDSALYFCASNPRGYNEQFFGPGTRLTVL.

The chain has TRBV2 and TRBJ2-3; 8 bases line up with TRBD1. Germline CDR1 SNHLY, CDR2 FYNNEI. This CDR3 region has 16 residues. Germline trimming cut 1 base from V and 2 bases from J; bases unmatched to any gene: 5. CDR3 in DNA: TGTGCCAGCAGTGAAGACAGGGGGACTTACACAGATACGCAGTATTTT. Translating gives CASSEDRGTYTDTQYF. The full variable domain, in which reference TRBV2 and TRBJ2-3 provide the parts outside the CDR3, is EPEVTQTPSHQVTQMGQEVILRCVPISNHLYFYWYRQILGQKVEFLVSFYNNEISEKSEIFDDQFSVERPDGSNFTLKIRSTKLEDSAMYFCASSEDRGTYTDTQYFGPGTRLTVL.

The chain joins TRBV5-6 to TRBJ2-7, with D tentatively TRBD2 (6 bases). Germline assignment: CDR1 SGHDT and CDR2 YYEEEE. This CDR3 has 16 amino acids. V lost 1 base and J lost 1, with 15 bases in between. CDR3: CASSLSGLATSYEQYF. In nucleotides, the CDR3 is TGTGCCAGCAGCTTGAGCGGCCTAGCGACGTCCTACGAGCAGTACTTC.

This clone was recorded once. This sequence joins TRBV28 and TRBJ2-7, with D tentatively TRBD1 (8 bases). V gave up 6 bases and J gave up 4 bases, with 16 bases separating them. The CDR3 sequence is 14 residues long. Germline CDR1 is MDHEN and CDR2 is SYDVKM. The CDR3 coding sequence is TGTGCCAGCAGCTGGACAGGGCGGGGGTACGAGCAGTACTTC. Translated: CASSWTGRGYEQYF. The whole variable domain, remainder taken from reference TRBV28 and TRBJ2-7, is DVKVTQSSRYLVKRTGEKVFLECVQDMDHENMFWYRQDPGLGLRLIYFSYDVKMKEKGDIPEGYSVSREKKERFSLILESASTNQTSMYLCASSWTGRGYEQYFGPGTRLTVT.

Here the CDR3 reads CSVEGRVGTRAGSAKETQYF. The CDR3 region has the DNA TGCAGCGTTGAGGGTAGAGTGGGAACACGAGCGGGGTCCGCAAAGGAGACCCAGTACTTC. This sequence joins TRBV29-1 and TRBJ2-5, with 7 positions matching TRBD2. V lost 3 bases to trimming and J lost 5 bases; unmatched junction nucleotides: 27. The CDR3 has 20 residues. The V gene's germline CDR1 is SQVTM and CDR2 ANQGSEA.

The chain couples TRBV27 to TRBJ2-1, with 7 bases that match TRBD2. This CDR3 region has 13 residues. The V segment lost 2 bases and the J segment 6 bases; nucleotides outside the gene matches: 1. Looked up from germline, CDR1 is MNHEY and CDR2 is SMNVEV (reference sequence). The CDR3 sequence: CASSLGGGNEQFF. CDR3 DNA sequence: TGTGCCAGCAGTTTAGGGGGGGGCAATGAGCAGTTCTTC.

This chain links TRBV5-5 with TRBJ2-7; no clear D. The CDR3 consists of 13 residues. V was clipped by 4 bases and J by 2 bases, with 10 bases between them. Germline lookup yields CDR1 SGHKS and CDR2 YYEKEE (reference sequence). CDR3 nucleotides: TGTGCCAGCAGCCCCTCTGGGGCCTACGAGCAGTACTTC. It is translated as CASSPSGAYEQYF. The variable domain in full, completed from reference TRBV5-5 and TRBJ2-7, reads DAGVTQSPTHLIKTRGQQVTLRCSPISGHKSVSWYQQVLGQGPQFIFQYYEKEERGRGNFPDRFSARQFPNYSSELNVNALLLGDSALYLCASSPSGAYEQYFGPGTRLTVT.

The rearrangement joins TRBV4-1 to TRBJ1-4; D is undetermined. The CDR3 extends over 17 amino acids. Germline loops: CDR1 MGHRA, CDR2 YSYEKL. Deletions cut 5 bases from V and 0 bases from J, with 16 bases between. The CDR3 region has the DNA TGCGCCAGCAGCTCTATAGGAGCCGCATCAACTAATGAAAAACTGTTTTTT. This codes for CASSSIGAASTNEKLFF.

The chain couples TRBV7-9 to TRBJ1-4; D uncertain. Per the germline V gene, CDR1 is SEHNR and CDR2 is FQNEAQ (reference sequence). V dropped 5 bases and J dropped 5 bases, with 9 bases sitting between them. The CDR3 has 13 amino acids. The DNA of the CDR3 is TGTGCCAGCAGCCGGGCGATAAATGAAAAACTGTTTTTT. This translates into CASSRAINEKLFF.

J is TRBJ2-1 and V is TRBV27; a possible D gene is TRBD2 (6 bases). V dropped 5 bases and J dropped 11 bases, with 16 bases sitting between them. This CDR3 spans 13 amino acids. Germline V lookup: CDR1 MNHEY, CDR2 SMNVEV (reference sequence). The CDR3 here is CASSDGGVGKQFF. DNA of the CDR3: TGTGCCAGCAGTGACGGCGGGGTGGGTAAGCAGTTCTTC.

This clone was counted a single time. The gene calls are TRBV27 and TRBJ2-2; D remains ambiguous. The CDR3 has 11 residues. Looked up from germline, CDR1 is MNHEY and CDR2 is SMNVEV (reference sequence). The V gene lost 6 bases and the J gene lost 7 bases, with 6 bases spanning the gap. The CDR3 DNA sequence: TGTGCCAGCAGCCGGTTCGGGGAGCTGTTTTTT. Translated, it gives CASSRFGELFF.

V usage is TRBV6-1 and J usage is TRBJ2-2; D gene ambiguous. CDR1 and CDR2 from the germline V gene are MNHNS and SASEGT. With 4 bases removed from V and 4 bases from J, the gap between germline ends came to 13 bases. CDR3 length: 15 residues. CDR3 sequence (DNA): TGTGCCAGCAGTGCTGGGTCAGAGCTCACCGGGGAGCTGTTTTTT. It encodes CASSAGSELTGELFF.

The table lists this clone with a count of one. This chain connects TRBV13 to TRBJ1-2; 7 bases are shared with TRBD1. Germline assignment: CDR1 PRHDT and CDR2 FYEKMQ (reference sequence). Trimming took 5 bases from V and 2 from J; bases not matched to a gene: 5. The CDR3 loop spans 14 amino acids. CDR3 protein: CASSPLGQNYGYTF. The DNA of the CDR3 is TGTGCCAGCAGCCCGCTGGGACAGAACTATGGCTACACCTTC.

The genes are TRBV9 and TRBJ2-5; perhaps TRBD1 as D (6 bases). The V gene's germline CDR1 is SGDLS and CDR2 YYNGEE. This CDR3 has 16 amino acids. The V end was cut by 0 bases, the J end by 4 bases, with 16 bases between. CDR3 sequence: CASSVAGRGSGETQYF. CDR3 DNA sequence: TGTGCCAGCAGCGTAGCCGGCAGGGGTTCAGGAGAGACCCAGTACTTC.